The 12 T cell receptor beta chains below were found in one sample sequenced in a study of shared clonotypes between healthy human individuals. Sequenced by immunoSEQ multiplex PCR; TCRdb stores in-frame clones only, minus some. The sample consists of 1,100,000 or so clones, around 82% of them appearing once. Sequencing input: memory CD4+ T cells from PBMCs. Subset indicated: CD45RA-negative fraction. These receptors all stem from a man aged 18 to 30 in good health. Some clones in this sample may be carry-over from other donors' samples.

J is TRBJ2-2 and V is TRBV4-3, with 12 bases that match TRBD2. The CDR3 consists of 18 residues. Germline trimming cut 1 base from V and 7 bases from J; bases unmatched to any gene: 10. Germline-derived CDR1 and CDR2 are LGHNA and YSLEER. CDR3 region: CASSQVLAGGPMGGELFF. Here the CDR3 DNA reads TGCGCCAGCAGCCAAGTTCTAGCGGGAGGGCCGATGGGCGGGGAGCTGTTTTTT.

The chain joins TRBV7-9 to TRBJ1-5; D is uncertain. Trimming removed 1 base from V and 5 bases from J, with 9 bases in between. The CDR3 runs to 14 residues. Per germline, CDR1 SEHNR and CDR2 FQNEAQ (reference sequence). The DNA for the CDR3 is TGTGCCAGCAGCTTAGGGGCTGCCCATCAGCCCCAGCATTTT. Protein product: CASSLGAAHQPQHF.

CDR3 sequence: CASSETTGASYGYTF. CDR3 DNA sequence: TGTGCCAGCAGTGAAACTACAGGGGCGAGTTATGGCTACACCTTC. This sequence joins TRBV6-1 and TRBJ1-2; 7 bases map to TRBD1. The V gene's germline CDR1 is MNHNS and CDR2 SASEGT. The CDR3 spans 15 residues. The trim removed 2 bases at V and 5 bases at J, leaving 8 bases unmatched.

The chain is built from TRBV5-1 and TRBJ2-7; D not resolved. The germline gives CDR1 SGHRS, CDR2 YFSETQ. With 7 bases removed from V and 5 bases from J, the gap between germline ends came to 22 bases. The CDR3 totals 15 residues. The CDR3 loop is CASAFNPGPIDEQYF. DNA of the CDR3: TGCGCCAGCGCCTTCAATCCAGGTCCTATCGACGAGCAGTACTTC. The full variable domain, completed using reference TRBV5-1 and TRBJ2-7, is KAGVTQTPRYLIKTRGQQVTLSCSPISGHRSVSWYQQTPGQGLQFLFEYFSETQRNKGNFPGRFSGRQFSNSRSEMNVSTLELGDSALYLCASAFNPGPIDEQYFGPGTRLTVT.

At least ten counts were recorded for this clone. This chain uses TRBV20-1 with TRBJ1-1; D remains unclear. Deletions cut 6 bases from V and 5 bases from J, with 10 bases between. The germline gives CDR1 DFQATT, CDR2 SNEGSKA (reference sequence). There are 11 residues in the CDR3. The DNA for the CDR3 is TGCAGTGCAGAGATGGGAACTGAAGCTTTCTTT. Its translation: CSAEMGTEAFF.

About this clone: The DNA is left out, because the CDR3 cannot be placed on it with certainty; the CDR3 is given as TCRdb lists it. The chain recombines TRBV30 with TRBJ2-2; the table's D call, TRBD2, has no DNA check behind it. Germline CDR1 reads GTSNPN; CDR2 reads SVGIG (reference sequence). The CDR3 length is 15 residues, termini included. The CDR3 here is CAWGSGSFGAGELFF.

This rearrangement joins TRBV5-4 to TRBJ1-1; unclear D gene. The V end lost 0 bases, the J end lost 0 bases, and 6 bases lay between the germline ends. CDR3 length: 14 residues. The germline V gene has CDR1 SGHNT and CDR2 YYREEE (reference sequence). The CDR3, as DNA: TGTGCCAGCAGCTTGGAGCATATGAACACTGAAGCTTTCTTT. This sequence encodes CASSLEHMNTEAFF.

The V and J genes are TRBV18 and TRBJ2-7; D might be TRBD2 (6 bases). In germline, CDR1 is KGHSH, CDR2 LQKENI. Trimming took 3 bases from V and 6 from J, leaving 15 bases between them. CDR3 length: 14 residues. This chain's CDR3 is CASSPGGLEGEQYF. CDR3 nucleotide sequence: TGTGCCAGCTCACCGGGGGGACTTGAGGGCGAGCAGTACTTC.

The genes are TRBV2 and TRBJ1-4; D is ambiguous. The germline V and J ends were trimmed by 7 bases and 5 bases, with 14 bases remaining between them. The CDR3 is 14 amino acids. Germline V gene lookup returns CDR1 SNHLY and CDR2 FYNNEI. The CDR3 is CASTRTAPNEKLFF. The CDR3 DNA follows: TGTGCCAGCACCCGGACGGCCCCAAATGAAAAACTGTTTTTT.

The genes are TRBV5-1 and TRBJ1-1; tentatively, D is TRBD1 (6 bases). The CDR3 loop spans 15 amino acids. Germline V gene sequence: CDR1 SGHRS, CDR2 YFSETQ. The V end was cut by 4 bases, the J end by 4 bases, with 17 bases between. The CDR3 region has the DNA TGCGCCAGCAGCCATTCTTGGGGGCTGGGCACTGAAGCTTTCTTT. This codes for CASSHSWGLGTEAFF. Combining the CDR3 with reference TRBV5-1 and TRBJ1-1 gives the whole variable domain KAGVTQTPRYLIKTRGQQVTLSCSPISGHRSVSWYQQTPGQGLQFLFEYFSETQRNKGNFPGRFSGRQFSNSRSEMNVSTLELGDSALYLCASSHSWGLGTEAFFGQGTRLTVV.

Note on this clone: Other DNA sequences in the sample encode the same CDR3. CDR3 sequence (DNA): TGTGCCAGCAGCGTAGTAGGGGCGGATACGCAGTATTTT. This codes for CASSVVGADTQYF. The chain employs TRBV9 and TRBJ2-3; D might be TRBD1 (5 bases). V was pared by 0 bases and J by 6 bases, with 8 bases between. Germline V gene lookup returns CDR1 SGDLS and CDR2 YYNGEE. This CDR3 has 13 residues.

A note on this clone: Other DNA sequences of this sample code for an identical CDR3. The V and J genes are TRBV11-2 and TRBJ1-2, with 9 nucleotides matching TRBD1. Germline CDR1 and CDR2: SGHAT and FQNNGV. The CDR3 has 14 residues. V dropped 5 bases and J dropped 2; count of bases not matched to a gene: 3. CDR3 in amino acids: CASSPGQGNYGYTF. The DNA of the CDR3 is TGTGCCAGCAGCCCCGGACAGGGGAACTATGGCTACACCTTC.